This TCR beta chain was observed in a study of chemoradiotherapy in HPV16-positive cancers. Repeated repertoire sampling spanned the course of chemoradiotherapy. Note on this clone: The target antigen is unknown.

TCRdb's table, derived via immunoSEQ multiplex PCR, lists solely in-frame clones and lacks some. This table holds around 12,000 clones, 70% to 80% found once. Findings of the study overall: HPV-specific T cells were functionally defined from only a couple of HPV16-positive patients. For HPV16-positive patients, expanding HPV-responsive T cells associated with longer recurrence-free survival. During treatment, candidate HPV-specific clones and E7-related motifs expanded in tumor.

The specimen was collected from a patient who underwent chemoradiotherapy. The clonotype originates from a human donor with HPV-associated anogenital cancer.

CDR3 residues: CASSLAQAANVLTF. The DNA of the CDR3 is TGTGCCAGCAGCTTAGCACAGGCGGCCAACGTCCTGACTTTC. The chain combines TRBV7-2 with TRBJ2-6, with a possible D match to TRBD1 (5 bases). Trimming removed 0 bases at V and 6 bases at J, with 6 bases between. Germline CDR1 is SGHTA and CDR2 is FQGNSA. The CDR3 runs to 14 residues.